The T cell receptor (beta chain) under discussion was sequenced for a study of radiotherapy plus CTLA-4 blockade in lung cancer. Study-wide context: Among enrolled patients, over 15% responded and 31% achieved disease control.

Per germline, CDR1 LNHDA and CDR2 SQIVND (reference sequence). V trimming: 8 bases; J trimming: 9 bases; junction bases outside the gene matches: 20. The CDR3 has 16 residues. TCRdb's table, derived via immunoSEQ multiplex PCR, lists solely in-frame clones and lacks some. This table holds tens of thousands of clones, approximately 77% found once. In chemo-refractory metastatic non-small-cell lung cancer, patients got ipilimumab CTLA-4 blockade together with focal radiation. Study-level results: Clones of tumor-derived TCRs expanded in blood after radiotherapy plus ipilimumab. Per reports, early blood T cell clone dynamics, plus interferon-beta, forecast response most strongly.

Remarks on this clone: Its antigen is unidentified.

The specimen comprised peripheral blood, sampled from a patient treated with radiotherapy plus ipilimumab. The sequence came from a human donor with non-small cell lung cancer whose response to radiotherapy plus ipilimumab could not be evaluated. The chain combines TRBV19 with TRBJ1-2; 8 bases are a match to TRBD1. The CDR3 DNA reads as TGTGCCAGTTCGCGTTCTCTAGCCAGGGGGCGTAGGAGCTACACCTTC. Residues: CASSRSLARGRRSYTF.